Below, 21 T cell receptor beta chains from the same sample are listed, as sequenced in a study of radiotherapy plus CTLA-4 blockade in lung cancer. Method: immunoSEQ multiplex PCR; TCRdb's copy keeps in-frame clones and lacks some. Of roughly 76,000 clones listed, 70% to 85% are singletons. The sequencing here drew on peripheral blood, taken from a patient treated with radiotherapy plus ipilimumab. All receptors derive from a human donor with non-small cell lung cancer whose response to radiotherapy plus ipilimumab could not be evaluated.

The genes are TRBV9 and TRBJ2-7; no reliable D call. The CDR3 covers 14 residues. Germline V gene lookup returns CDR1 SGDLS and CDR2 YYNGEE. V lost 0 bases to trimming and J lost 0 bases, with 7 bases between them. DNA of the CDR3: TGTGCCAGCAGCGTAGCTACCGACTCCTACGAGCAGTACTTC. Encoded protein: CASSVATDSYEQYF.

The CDR3 loop reads CASSPGDRVATEAFF. Here the CDR3 DNA reads TGTGCCAGCAGCCCAGGGGACAGGGTGGCCACTGAAGCTTTCTTT. This chain uses TRBV7-9 with TRBJ1-1, with 9 bases lining up with TRBD1. Looked up from germline, CDR1 is SEHNR and CDR2 is FQNEAQ (reference sequence). The CDR3 is 15 amino acids. The J segment lost 4 bases and the V segment lost 5 bases, leaving 8 bases of the junction unmatched.

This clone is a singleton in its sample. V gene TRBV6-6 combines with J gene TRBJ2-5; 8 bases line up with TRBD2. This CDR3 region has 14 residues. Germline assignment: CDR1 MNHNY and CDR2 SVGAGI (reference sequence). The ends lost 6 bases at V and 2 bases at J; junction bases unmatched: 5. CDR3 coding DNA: TGTGCCAGCAGCCAGACTAGCGCTCAAGAGACCCAGTACTTC. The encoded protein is CASSQTSAQETQYF.

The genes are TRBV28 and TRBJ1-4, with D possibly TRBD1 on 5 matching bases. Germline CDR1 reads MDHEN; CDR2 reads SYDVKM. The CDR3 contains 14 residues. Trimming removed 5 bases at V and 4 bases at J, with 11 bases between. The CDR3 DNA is TGTGCCAGCAGTGCGGGACTCGTTAATGAAAAACTGTTTTTT. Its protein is CASSAGLVNEKLFF.

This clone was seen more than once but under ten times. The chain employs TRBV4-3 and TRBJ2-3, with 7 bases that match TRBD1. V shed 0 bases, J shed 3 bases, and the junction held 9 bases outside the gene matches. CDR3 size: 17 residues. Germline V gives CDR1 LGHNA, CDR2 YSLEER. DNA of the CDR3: TGCGCCAGCAGCCAAGATGAAGGTCGGGGACAGACAGATACGCAGTATTTT. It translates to CASSQDEGRGQTDTQYF.

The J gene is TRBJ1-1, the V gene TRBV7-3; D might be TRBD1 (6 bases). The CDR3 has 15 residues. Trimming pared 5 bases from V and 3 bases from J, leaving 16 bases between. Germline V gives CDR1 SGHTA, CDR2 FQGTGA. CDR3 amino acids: CASSQYEGVDTEAFF. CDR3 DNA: TGTGCCAGCAGCCAATACGAGGGGGTGGACACTGAAGCTTTCTTT.

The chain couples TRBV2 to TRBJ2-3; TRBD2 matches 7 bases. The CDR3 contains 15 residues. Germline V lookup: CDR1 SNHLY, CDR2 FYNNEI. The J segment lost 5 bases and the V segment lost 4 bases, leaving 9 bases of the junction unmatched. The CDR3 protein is CASSGAGITGDTQYF. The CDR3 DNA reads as TGTGCCAGCAGTGGAGCGGGGATAACAGGAGATACGCAGTATTTT.

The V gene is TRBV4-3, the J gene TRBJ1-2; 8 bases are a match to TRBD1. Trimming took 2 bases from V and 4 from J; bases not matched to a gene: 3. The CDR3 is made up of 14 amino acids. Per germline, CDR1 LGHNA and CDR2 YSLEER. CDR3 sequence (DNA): TGCGCCAGCAGCCAACAAACAGGGGGCTATGGCTACACCTTC. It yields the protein CASSQQTGGYGYTF.

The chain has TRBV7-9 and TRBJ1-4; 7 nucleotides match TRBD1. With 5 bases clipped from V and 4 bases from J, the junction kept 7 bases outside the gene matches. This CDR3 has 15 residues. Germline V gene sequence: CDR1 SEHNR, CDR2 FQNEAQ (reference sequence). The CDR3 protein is CASSPRTGNNEKLFF. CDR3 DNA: TGTGCCAGCAGCCCAAGGACAGGAAATAATGAAAAACTGTTTTTT. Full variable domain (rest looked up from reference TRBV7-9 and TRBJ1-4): DTGVSQNPRHKITKRGQNVTFRCDPISEHNRLYWYRQTLGQGPEFLTYFQNEAQLEKSRLLSDRFSAERPKGSFSTLEIQRTEQGDSAMYLCASSPRTGNNEKLFFGSGTQLSVL.

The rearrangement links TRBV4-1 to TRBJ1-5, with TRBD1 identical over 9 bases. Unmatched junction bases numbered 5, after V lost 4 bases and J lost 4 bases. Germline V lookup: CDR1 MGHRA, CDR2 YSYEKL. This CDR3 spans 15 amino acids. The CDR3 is CASSPWGTGNQPQHF. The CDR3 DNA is TGCGCCAGCAGCCCCTGGGGGACAGGGAATCAGCCCCAGCATTTT.

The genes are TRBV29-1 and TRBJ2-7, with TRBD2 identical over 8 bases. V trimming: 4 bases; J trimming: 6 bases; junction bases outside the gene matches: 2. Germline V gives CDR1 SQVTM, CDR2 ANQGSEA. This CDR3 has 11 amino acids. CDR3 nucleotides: TGCAGCGTTGCCGGGGGGGGCGAGCAGTACTTC. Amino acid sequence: CSVAGGGEQYF.

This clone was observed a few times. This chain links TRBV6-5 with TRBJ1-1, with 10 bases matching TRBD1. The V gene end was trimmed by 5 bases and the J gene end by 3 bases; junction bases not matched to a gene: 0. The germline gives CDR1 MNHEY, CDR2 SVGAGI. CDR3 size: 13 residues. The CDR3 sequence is CASSGQGDTEAFF. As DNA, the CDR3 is TGTGCCAGCAGTGGACAGGGGGACACTGAAGCTTTCTTT.

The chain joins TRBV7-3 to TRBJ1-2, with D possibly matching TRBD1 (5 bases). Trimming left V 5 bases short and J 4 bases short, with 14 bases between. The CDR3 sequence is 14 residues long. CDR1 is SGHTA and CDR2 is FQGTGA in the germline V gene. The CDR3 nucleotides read TGTGCCAGCAGCACAACGGCAGGGCCCTATGGCTACACCTTC. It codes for CASSTTAGPYGYTF.

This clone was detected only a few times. The CDR3 DNA reads TGTGCCAGCAGTTCCTCCGGGACAGGGGGCATTAAGCCCAATCAGCCCCAGCATTTT. Translated: CASSSSGTGGIKPNQPQHF. V gene TRBV28 combines with J gene TRBJ1-5, with 12 bases identical to TRBD1. With 4 bases clipped from V and 3 bases from J, the junction kept 13 bases outside the gene matches. The CDR3 sequence is 19 residues long. Per the germline V gene, CDR1 is MDHEN and CDR2 is SYDVKM.

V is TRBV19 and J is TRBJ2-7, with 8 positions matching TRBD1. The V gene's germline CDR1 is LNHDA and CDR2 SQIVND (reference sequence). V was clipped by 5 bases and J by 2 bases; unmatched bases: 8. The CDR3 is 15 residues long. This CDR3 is CASSESTGATYEQYF. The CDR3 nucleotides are TGTGCCAGTAGTGAATCGACAGGGGCAACCTACGAGCAGTACTTC.

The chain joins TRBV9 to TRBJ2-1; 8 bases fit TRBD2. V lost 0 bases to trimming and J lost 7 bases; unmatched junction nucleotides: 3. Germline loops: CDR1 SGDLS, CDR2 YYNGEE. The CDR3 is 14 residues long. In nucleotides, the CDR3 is TGTGCCAGCAGCGTAGCGGGAGGGGTGAATGAGCAGTTCTTC. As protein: CASSVAGGVNEQFF.

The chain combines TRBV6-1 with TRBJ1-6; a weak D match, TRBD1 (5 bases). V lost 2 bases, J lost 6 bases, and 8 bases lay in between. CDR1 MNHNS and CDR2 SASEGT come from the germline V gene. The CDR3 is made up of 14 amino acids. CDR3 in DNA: TGTGCCAGCAGTGAAAACGGGGGTAATTCACCCCTCCACTTT. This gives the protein CASSENGGNSPLHF.

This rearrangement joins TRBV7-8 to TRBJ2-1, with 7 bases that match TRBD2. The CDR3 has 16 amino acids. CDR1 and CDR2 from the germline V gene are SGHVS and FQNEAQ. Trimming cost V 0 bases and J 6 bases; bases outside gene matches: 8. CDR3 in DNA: TGTGCCAGCAGCTTAGCGACGTTTGGGAGGGCCAATGAGCAGTTCTTC. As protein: CASSLATFGRANEQFF.

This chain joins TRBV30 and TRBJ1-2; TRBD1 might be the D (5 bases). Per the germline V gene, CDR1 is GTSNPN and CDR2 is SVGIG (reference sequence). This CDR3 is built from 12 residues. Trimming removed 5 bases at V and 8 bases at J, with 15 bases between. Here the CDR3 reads CAWGGTGDGYTF. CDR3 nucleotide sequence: TGTGCCTGGGGCGGGACGGGGGACGGCTACACCTTC.

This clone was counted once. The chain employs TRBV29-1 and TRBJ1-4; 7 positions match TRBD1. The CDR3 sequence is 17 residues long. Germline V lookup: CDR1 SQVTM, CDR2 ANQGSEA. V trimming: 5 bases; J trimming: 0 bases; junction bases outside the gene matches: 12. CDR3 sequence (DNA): TGCAGCGTTTTGGGGTGGGGGACAGCCGCAACTAATGAAAAACTGTTTTTT. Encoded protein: CSVLGWGTAATNEKLFF.

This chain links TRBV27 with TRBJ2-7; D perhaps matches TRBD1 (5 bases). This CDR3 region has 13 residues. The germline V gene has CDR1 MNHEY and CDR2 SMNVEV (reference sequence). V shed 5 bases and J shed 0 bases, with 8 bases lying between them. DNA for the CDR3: TGTGCCAGCAGTCCGACAGACTCCTACGAGCAGTACTTC. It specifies CASSPTDSYEQYF.